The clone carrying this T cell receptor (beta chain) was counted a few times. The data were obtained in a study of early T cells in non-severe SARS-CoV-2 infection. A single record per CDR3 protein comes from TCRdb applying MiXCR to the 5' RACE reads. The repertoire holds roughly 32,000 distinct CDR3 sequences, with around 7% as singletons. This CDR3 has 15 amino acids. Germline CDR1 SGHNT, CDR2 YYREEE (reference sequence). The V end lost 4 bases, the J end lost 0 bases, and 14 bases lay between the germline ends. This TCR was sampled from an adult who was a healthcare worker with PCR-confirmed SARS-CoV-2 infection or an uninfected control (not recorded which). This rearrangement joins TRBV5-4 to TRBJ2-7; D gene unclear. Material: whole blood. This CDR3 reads CASSVVGIYSYEQYF. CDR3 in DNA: TGTGCCAGCAGCGTTGTGGGCATATACTCCTACGAGCAGTACTTC.